This T cell receptor (beta chain) was sequenced during a study of cytomegalovirus exposure and HLA in healthy donors. Findings and limits, study-wide: In a later analysis, about 17,000 TCR beta sequences were associated with HLA alleles at 0.05 false discovery rate. Overall, roughly 160 TCR beta chains were annotated as cytomegalovirus-associated.

The CDR3 runs 14 residues. The germline gives CDR1 SGHRS, CDR2 YFSETQ. V lost 4 bases and J 6 bases, leaving 16 bases between the germline ends. The PCR contained 60 Vbeta and 13 Jbeta primers. Assay used: immunoSEQ multiplex PCR; TCRdb lists only in-frame clones, some missing. The data contain about 160,000 clones, about 85% of them singletons. This clone has more than one count but fewer than ten. The antigen is undetermined. The genes are TRBV5-1 and TRBJ1-2, with D hard to call. The sequence came from a man between 18 and 29 years old in good health and CMV-seropositive. Sequencing was performed on PBMCs. Here the CDR3 reads CASSLTGFSDGYTF. The CDR3 coding sequence is TGCGCCAGCAGCCTCACGGGATTCTCGGATGGCTACACCTTC.